The entry below gives a single T cell receptor (beta chain) sequence along with its context. The data were obtained in a study of response to subunit inactivated influenza vaccine. After removal of 6 bases from V and 5 bases from J, the junction contained 5 bases not matched to a gene. CDR1 and CDR2 from the germline V gene are SGHNT and YENEEA. This CDR3 has 14 amino acids. TCRdb ran MiXCR on the RT-PCR reads and lists one entry per CDR3 protein. The sample records 150,000 to 200,000 distinct CDR3 sequences, 10% to 15% being singletons. The same data also went into a second study, on T cells expressing NK-cell markers. That paper adds: Template switching by 5'RACE with UMIs generated the TCR beta cDNA. Sorted CD3+CD56-NKG2C+, CD3+CD56+NKG2C+ and CD3+CD56+NKG2C- T cells supplied the TCR beta repertoires.

Specimen: CD8+ T cells sorted from PBMCs, collected 12 days after vaccination. The chain joins TRBV11-3 to TRBJ2-1; 9 nucleotides line up with TRBD2. The source of this sequence is a man in his fifties who received an inactivated influenza vaccine. CDR3 residues: CASSSSGKHNEQFF. The CDR3 DNA sequence: TGTGCCAGCAGTTCTAGCGGGAAACACAATGAGCAGTTCTTC. Filled out from reference TRBV11-3 and TRBJ2-1, the complete variable domain reads EAGVVQSPRYKIIEKKQPVAFWCNPISGHNTLYWYLQNLGQGPELLIRYENEEAVDDSQLPKDRFSAERLKGVDSTLKIQPAELGDSAVYLCASSSSGKHNEQFFGPGTRLTVL.